The clone carrying this TCR beta chain was detected only a few times. The data were taken from a study of blood T cell repertoires in COVID-19. Background on the study: Sample material is recorded as cDNA or gDNA derived from T cells, B-cell-depleted T cells, or PBMCs.

The CDR3 has 14 amino acids. V was clipped by 5 bases and J by 4 bases, with 14 bases between them. Germline CDR1 reads SGHAT; CDR2 reads FQNNGV. As originally analysed: For nucleated cells, counts were estimated from reference gene primer amplification. Only in-frame clones appear in the TCRdb table, and some are missing; sequencing was by immunoSEQ multiplex PCR. The V and J calls and clone size come from that table; D and trimming were worked out from the DNA. The table includes about 120,000 clones, more than 65% detected once. The specimen sequenced was peripheral blood. The V gene is TRBV11-2, the J gene TRBJ1-2, with a weak D call TRBD1 (5 bases). The TCR originated in a man aged 45-65 years with acute or convalescent COVID-19. The CDR3, as DNA: TGTGCCAGCAGCCCCAAAGACAGCAGCTATGGCTACACCTTC. This translates into CASSPKDSSYGYTF. Full variable domain (remainder filled in from reference TRBV11-2 and TRBJ1-2): EAGVAQSPRYKIIEKRQSVAFWCNPISGHATLYWYQQILGQGPKLLIQFQNNGVVDDSQLPKDRFSAERLKGVDSTLKIQPAKLEDSAVYLCASSPKDSSYGYTFGSGTRLTVV.